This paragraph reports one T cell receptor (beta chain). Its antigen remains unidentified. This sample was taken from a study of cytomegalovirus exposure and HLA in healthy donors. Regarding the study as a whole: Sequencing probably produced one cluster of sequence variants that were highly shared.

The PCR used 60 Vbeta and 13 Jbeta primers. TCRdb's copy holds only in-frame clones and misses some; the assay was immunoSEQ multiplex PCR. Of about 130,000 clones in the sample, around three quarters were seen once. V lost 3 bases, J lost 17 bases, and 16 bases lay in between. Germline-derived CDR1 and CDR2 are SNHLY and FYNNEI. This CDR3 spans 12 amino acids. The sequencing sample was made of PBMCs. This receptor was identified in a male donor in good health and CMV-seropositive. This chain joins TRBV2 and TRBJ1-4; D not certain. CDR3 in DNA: TGTGCCAGCAGTGAGAGAGGGCAGGCTCATTTTTTT. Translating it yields CASSERGQAHFF. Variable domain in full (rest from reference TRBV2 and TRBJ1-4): EPEVTQTPSHQVTQMGQEVILRCVPISNHLYFYWYRQILGQKVEFLVSFYNNEISEKSEIFDDQFSVERPDGSNFTLKIRSTKLEDSAMYFCASSERGQAHFFGSGTQLSVL.